Shown below are 30 T cell receptor beta chains from a single sample sequenced in a study of OX40 agonist ivuxolimab in advanced cancers. Generated by immunoSEQ multiplex PCR, the TCRdb table keeps only in-frame clones and is missing some. In the table there are under 55,000 clones, 75% to 90% of which are singletons. The sequencing used CD4+ or CD8+ T cells sorted from blood, collected in a trial of the OX40 agonist ivuxolimab. The receptors originated from an adult with an advanced solid tumor such as melanoma, head and neck, liver or kidney cancer.

The chain employs TRBV4-3 and TRBJ2-2; the D call may be TRBD1 or TRBD2 (5 bases each). The CDR3 sequence is 17 residues long. V gave up 0 bases and J gave up 7 bases, with 18 bases separating them. The germline V gene encodes CDR1 LGHNA and CDR2 YSLEER. In DNA, the CDR3 is TGCGCCAGCAGCCAAGATTCCAGGATTGGGGCGGGCGGGGAGCTGTTTTTT. It is translated as CASSQDSRIGAGGELFF.

The gene calls are TRBV28 and TRBJ2-1; D is possibly TRBD2 (5 bases). V dropped 8 bases and J dropped 2 bases, with 28 bases sitting between them. CDR3 size: 19 residues. The V gene's germline CDR1 is MDHEN and CDR2 SYDVKM. The CDR3 is CASLTLRPTGRSPYNEQFF. CDR3 DNA sequence: TGTGCCAGCCTCACCCTAAGACCCACGGGGAGAAGCCCCTACAATGAGCAGTTCTTC. Full variable domain (rest looked up from reference TRBV28 and TRBJ2-1): DVKVTQSSRYLVKRTGEKVFLECVQDMDHENMFWYRQDPGLGLRLIYFSYDVKMKEKGDIPEGYSVSREKKERFSLILESASTNQTSMYLCASLTLRPTGRSPYNEQFFGPGTRLTVL.

The J gene is TRBJ1-3, the V gene TRBV2; the D gene is possibly TRBD1 (5 bases). The CDR3 consists of 15 residues. V lost 6 bases, J lost 0 bases, and 12 bases lay in between. Germline V lookup: CDR1 SNHLY, CDR2 FYNNEI. The CDR3 reads CASRMGLISGNTIYF. The CDR3 bases are TGTGCCAGCAGAATGGGACTGATCTCTGGAAACACCATATATTTT. Based on the CDR3 plus reference TRBV2 and TRBJ1-3, the full variable domain is EPEVTQTPSHQVTQMGQEVILRCVPISNHLYFYWYRQILGQKVEFLVSFYNNEISEKSEIFDDQFSVERPDGSNFTLKIRSTKLEDSAMYFCASRMGLISGNTIYFGEGSWLTVV.

The chain combines TRBV28 with TRBJ1-4, with D perhaps matching TRBD1 (6 bases). Deletions cut 4 bases from V and 10 bases from J, with 16 bases between. Germline V lookup: CDR1 MDHEN, CDR2 SYDVKM. The CDR3 consists of 14 residues. The CDR3 region has the DNA TGTGCCAGCAGTTCACAAGGGGTAGGGGGAAAACTGTTTTTT. Encoded protein: CASSSQGVGGKLFF.

V usage is TRBV7-9 and J usage is TRBJ1-5; no definite D call. This CDR3 spans 13 amino acids. From germline, CDR1 is SEHNR and CDR2 FQNEAQ (reference sequence). The V end was cut by 5 bases, the J end by 5 bases, with 10 bases between. CDR3: CASSPDTYQPQHF. The CDR3 DNA is TGTGCCAGCAGCCCTGACACGTATCAGCCCCAGCATTTT.

The J gene is TRBJ1-1, the V gene TRBV6-5, with D maybe TRBD1 (6 bases). Trimming took 2 bases from V and 4 from J, leaving 8 bases between them. CDR1 and CDR2 (germline): MNHEY, SVGAGI. The CDR3 length is 13 residues. The CDR3 region has the DNA TGTGCCAGCAGTTACGGCAGGGGCACTGAAGCTTTCTTT. Protein sequence: CASSYGRGTEAFF.

The rearrangement uses TRBV27 and TRBJ2-2; 7 nucleotides agree with TRBD2. Germline V CDR1 and CDR2: MNHEY, SMNVEV (reference sequence). After removal of 3 bases from V and 1 base from J, the junction contained 5 bases not matched to a gene. This CDR3 is built from 16 residues. This chain's CDR3 is CASSFLSGRNTGELFF. CDR3 in DNA: TGTGCCAGCAGTTTTCTTAGCGGGCGGAACACCGGGGAGCTGTTTTTT.

The DNA for the CDR3 is TGTGCCAGCAGTTTAACAGGCTACTACGAGCAGTACTTC. This gives the protein CASSLTGYYEQYF. This rearrangement joins TRBV28 to TRBJ2-7; D is possibly TRBD1 (5 bases). The V end was cut by 2 bases, the J end by 3 bases, with 8 bases between. The CDR3 consists of 13 residues. Per germline, CDR1 MDHEN and CDR2 SYDVKM.

This clone occurred once. This rearrangement joins TRBV11-3 to TRBJ2-3, with 7 bases lining up with TRBD2. Germline V CDR1 and CDR2: SGHNT, YENEEA. V lost 5 bases, J lost 1 base, and 9 bases stayed unmatched. This CDR3 has 16 amino acids. CDR3 coding DNA: TGTGCCAGCAGCCTTGGGTCGGGGGGTGGCACAGATACGCAGTATTTT. Its translation is CASSLGSGGGTDTQYF.

The chain is built from TRBV28 and TRBJ2-2, with TRBD1 identical over 7 bases. V lost 6 bases, J lost 4 bases, and 14 bases stayed unmatched. The CDR3 runs to 17 residues. Germline-derived CDR1 and CDR2 are MDHEN and SYDVKM. CDR3 bases: TGTGCCAGCAGCCCAGGACCAGGGGGATCAGGCACCGGGGAGCTGTTTTTT. It translates to CASSPGPGGSGTGELFF.

Written as DNA, the CDR3 is TGTGCCAGCTCACCCCTCAGTAGTGTAACTAGCGGGAGCGGCAATGAGCAGTTCTTC. It yields the protein CASSPLSSVTSGSGNEQFF. This rearrangement joins TRBV18 to TRBJ2-1; TRBD2 matches at 11 bases. The V gene end was trimmed by 3 bases and the J gene end by 6 bases; junction bases not matched to a gene: 16. The CDR3 is made up of 19 amino acids. The V gene's germline CDR1 is KGHSH and CDR2 LQKENI.

The chain employs TRBV19 and TRBJ1-5; 7 bases match TRBD1. This CDR3 has 14 amino acids. Germline CDR1 reads LNHDA; CDR2 reads SQIVND (reference sequence). Unmatched junction bases numbered 4, after V lost 3 bases and J lost 5 bases. CDR3 nucleotide sequence: TGTGCCAGTAGTATGGGCAGGGGGGATCAGCCCCAGCATTTT. It specifies CASSMGRGDQPQHF.

The chain is built from TRBV7-2 and TRBJ2-2, with D unclear. CDR3 size: 14 residues. In germline, CDR1 is SGHTA, CDR2 FQGNSA. Trimming cost V 2 bases and J 13 bases, with 17 bases left between them. The CDR3 protein is CASSLRPVLGTLFF. CDR3 sequence (DNA): TGTGCCAGCAGCTTACGGCCCGTTCTTGGTACGCTGTTTTTT.

The chain uses TRBV10-3 and TRBJ1-4; 7 bases agree with TRBD1. The V gene's germline CDR1 is ENHRY and CDR2 SYGVKD. CDR3 length equals 13 residues. V trimming: 6 bases; J trimming: 5 bases; junction bases outside the gene matches: 3. The CDR3 nucleotides are TGTGCCATCAGGGGACAGCAAAATGAAAAACTGTTTTTT. This translates into CAIRGQQNEKLFF.

V usage is TRBV28 and J usage is TRBJ2-1; 11 nucleotides match TRBD2. This CDR3 is 19 amino acids long. Germline V gene lookup returns CDR1 MDHEN and CDR2 SYDVKM. The ends lost 7 bases at V and 6 bases at J; junction bases unmatched: 20. CDR3 nucleotides: TGTGCCAGCACCCAACCCAGGGGCGTAGCGGGAGGGCCTCGCAATGAGCAGTTCTTC. It encodes CASTQPRGVAGGPRNEQFF.

The rearrangement uses TRBV6-4 and TRBJ2-2; D remains ambiguous. This CDR3 contains 14 residues. V was cut by 7 bases and J by 0 bases, with 9 bases left in between. Germline V lookup: CDR1 MRHNA, CDR2 SNTAGT. This CDR3 is CASKRNSNTGELFF. In DNA form, the CDR3 reads TGTGCCAGCAAACGTAACTCGAACACCGGGGAGCTGTTTTTT.

The CDR3 spells CASSISAGGPTDTQYF. CDR3 in DNA: TGTGCCAGTAGTATAAGTGCGGGAGGGCCGACAGATACGCAGTATTTT. This rearrangement joins TRBV19 to TRBJ2-3; 9 bases map to TRBD2. Germline V gene sequence: CDR1 LNHDA, CDR2 SQIVND (reference sequence). This CDR3 comprises 16 residues. Trimming at V came to 2 bases and at J to 3 bases, leaving 6 bases not matched to a gene. The whole variable domain, filled in from reference TRBV19 and TRBJ2-3, reads DGGITQSPKYLFRKEGQNVTLSCEQNLNHDAMYWYRQDPGQGLRLIYYSQIVNDFQKGDIAEGYSVSREKKESFPLTVTSAQKNPTAFYLCASSISAGGPTDTQYFGPGTRLTVL.

This chain connects TRBV18 to TRBJ2-6; D is possibly TRBD2 (5 bases). The CDR3 runs 15 residues. The germline V gene encodes CDR1 KGHSH and CDR2 LQKENI. V gave up 3 bases and J gave up 0 bases, with 6 bases separating them. This chain's CDR3 is CASSPGSSGANVLTF. CDR3 nucleotides: TGTGCCAGCTCACCGGGGAGCTCTGGGGCCAACGTCCTGACTTTC.

The chain recombines TRBV5-1 with TRBJ2-1; weak D call: TRBD2 (6 bases). The V and J ends lost 5 bases and 8 bases respectively, with 17 bases between them. The CDR3 loop spans 14 amino acids. CDR1 and CDR2 from the germline V gene are SGHRS and YFSETQ. This chain's CDR3 is CASSPGVAGDEQFF. The CDR3 DNA reads as TGCGCCAGCAGTCCGGGGGTAGCTGGGGATGAGCAGTTCTTC.

The chain recombines TRBV13 with TRBJ2-3; tentative D call: TRBD2 (5 bases). The V gene lost 2 bases and the J gene lost 5 bases, with 14 bases spanning the gap. The CDR3 contains 15 residues. The germline V gene encodes CDR1 PRHDT and CDR2 FYEKMQ (reference sequence). The CDR3: CASSLFGGRGDTQYF. The CDR3 DNA sequence: TGTGCCAGCAGCTTATTTGGCGGACGGGGAGATACGCAGTATTTT. The whole variable domain, filled in from reference TRBV13 and TRBJ2-3, reads AAGVIQSPRHLIKEKRETATLKCYPIPRHDTVYWYQQGPGQDPQFLISFYEKMQSDKGSIPDRFSAQQFSDYHSELNMSSLELGDSALYFCASSLFGGRGDTQYFGPGTRLTVL.

The chain links TRBV10-2 to TRBJ2-7; TRBD2 is a possible D gene (5 bases). The V end was cut by 3 bases, the J end by 4 bases, with 10 bases between. CDR3 length: 13 residues. Germline lookup yields CDR1 WSHSY and CDR2 SAAADI. The CDR3 spells CASSEMEEYEQYV. For the CDR3, the DNA is TGCGCCAGCAGTGAAATGGAGGAATACGAGCAGTACGTC.

The sample holds a few counts of this clone. The V and J genes are TRBV19 and TRBJ2-3, with TRBD2 identical over 10 bases. The V gene's germline CDR1 is LNHDA and CDR2 SQIVND (reference sequence). Unmatched junction bases numbered 3, after V lost 3 bases and J lost 0 bases. This CDR3 contains 16 residues. CDR3 amino acids: CASSMIAGGSTDTQYF. The CDR3, as DNA: TGTGCCAGTAGTATGATAGCGGGGGGAAGCACAGATACGCAGTATTTT. Looking up the rest from reference TRBV19 and TRBJ2-3 gives the full variable domain: DGGITQSPKYLFRKEGQNVTLSCEQNLNHDAMYWYRQDPGQGLRLIYYSQIVNDFQKGDIAEGYSVSREKKESFPLTVTSAQKNPTAFYLCASSMIAGGSTDTQYFGPGTRLTVL.

The V call is TRBV5-5, the J call TRBJ1-2, with TRBD1 matching over 10 bases. CDR3 length equals 16 residues. Germline V gives CDR1 SGHKS, CDR2 YYEKEE (reference sequence). Losses at the gene ends were 3 bases for V and 5 bases for J; bases not matched to a gene: 10. This CDR3 reads CASSSPTGGLRYGYTF. As DNA, the CDR3 is TGTGCCAGCAGCTCCCCGACAGGGGGCTTGAGGTATGGCTACACCTTC.

The V gene is TRBV7-9, the J gene TRBJ2-5; a weak D match, TRBD2 (6 bases). Trimming shortened V by 0 bases and J by 10 bases, and 15 bases separated the two germline ends. Germline lookup yields CDR1 SEHNR and CDR2 FQNEAQ (reference sequence). This CDR3 region has 14 residues. The CDR3 DNA sequence: TGTGCCAGCAGCTTAGCGGCGAGCGGGCCCTTCCAGTACTTC. Its translation: CASSLAASGPFQYF.

The rearrangement joins TRBV5-1 to TRBJ1-2, with D hard to call. Trimming left V 0 bases short and J 9 bases short, with 12 bases between. In germline, CDR1 is SGHRS, CDR2 YFSETQ. The CDR3 spans 13 residues. CDR3 sequence: CASSLEAGASYTF. CDR3 bases: TGCGCCAGCAGCTTGGAGGCAGGCGCAAGCTACACCTTC.

The chain employs TRBV1 and TRBJ1-1. TRBV1 is given as a pseudogene. This CDR3 is built from 12 residues. The CDR3 bases are TGCACCAGCAGCCAAGATTCGGGGTGCGCTTTCTTT. This encodes CTSSQDSGCAFF.

This rearrangement joins TRBV27 to TRBJ2-7; 7 nucleotides match TRBD1. The CDR3 extends over 18 amino acids. Germline V gene data show CDR1 as MNHEY and CDR2 as SMNVEV (reference sequence). V shed 6 bases, J shed 2 bases, and the junction held 19 bases outside the gene matches. The CDR3 protein is CASSRTPPRTGGTYEQYF. DNA of the CDR3: TGTGCCAGCAGCCGTACCCCCCCGCGGACAGGCGGCACCTACGAGCAGTACTTC.

The chain recombines TRBV30 with TRBJ2-2; unclear D gene. The CDR3 consists of 14 residues. Trimming took off 2 bases at V and 6 bases at J, with 13 bases between the two ends. Germline V gene sequence: CDR1 GTSNPN, CDR2 SVGIG (reference sequence). This CDR3 is CAWSPSSSPGELFF. The CDR3 DNA reads TGTGCCTGGAGTCCGTCTAGTTCTCCCGGGGAGCTGTTTTTT. The whole variable domain, filled in from reference TRBV30 and TRBJ2-2, reads SQTIHQWPATLVQPVGSPLSLECTVEGTSNPNLYWYRQAAGRGLQLLFYSVGIGQISSEVPQNLSASRPQDRQFILSSKKLLLSDSGFYLCAWSPSSSPGELFFGEGSRLTVL.

The chain uses TRBV2 and TRBJ2-1; unclear D gene. The length of the CDR3 is 11 residues. Germline CDR1 is SNHLY and CDR2 is FYNNEI. The V and J ends lost 8 bases and 4 bases respectively, with 6 bases between them. CDR3 nucleotides: TGTGCCAGCGCCGGATACAATGAGCAGTTCTTC. It translates to CASAGYNEQFF.

This clone was detected only once. The genes are TRBV27 and TRBJ1-2; D remains ambiguous. Trimming removed 3 bases from V and 4 bases from J, with 12 bases in between. The germline V gene encodes CDR1 MNHEY and CDR2 SMNVEV (reference sequence). The CDR3 length is 14 residues. In DNA, the CDR3 is TGTGCCAGCAGTTTCTTCGGGTCGGGCTATGGCTACACCTTC. Translating it yields CASSFFGSGYGYTF.